This entry is about one TCR beta chain. This record belongs to a study of technical replicates of blood from several donors. V dropped 4 bases and J dropped 7; count of bases not matched to a gene: 7. The CDR3 contains 14 residues. The germline gives CDR1 SGHVS, CDR2 FNYEAQ. Assay: immunoSEQ multiplex PCR; the TCRdb copy retains only in-frame clones and omits some. The sample lists approximately 12,000 clones, roughly three quarters seen once, with just over 14% in the top ten. The sequencing sample was made of PBMCs. The receptor was derived from a human donor in good health. The chain joins TRBV7-6 to TRBJ2-1, with 7 bases fitting TRBD1. This chain's CDR3 is CASSSKGAENEQFF. DNA for the CDR3: TGTGCCAGCAGCTCAAAGGGGGCGGAAAATGAGCAGTTCTTC.